This note documents a single T cell receptor (beta chain) sequence. This specimen belongs to a study of blood T cells in healthy people across ages. Next came a second PCR, run for about 6 to 11 cycles, which used a sample-barcoded 5' primer along with a J-beta primer mix. TCRdb re-called the 5' RACE reads with MiXCR, one entry per CDR3 protein. Of 1 million or so distinct CDR3 sequences listed, 45% are singletons. V lost 1 base to trimming and J lost 6 bases, with 13 bases between them. The CDR3 is made up of 15 amino acids. Germline lookup yields CDR1 GTSNPN and CDR2 SVGIG (reference sequence). V gene TRBV30 combines with J gene TRBJ1-6; the D gene is possibly TRBD1 (6 bases). This TCR was sampled from a woman aged 55-69 years in good health. Sequencing used blood. The CDR3 reads CAWSGPGQSNSPLHF. DNA of the CDR3: TGTGCCTGGAGTGGCCCGGGACAAAGTAATTCACCCCTCCACTTT.